This passage covers 9 T cell receptor beta chains from one sample sequenced in a study of vaccination and CD4 T cells after COVID-19. No antigen has been assigned to these receptors. Documented treatment: roughly 10-day PBMC culture with coronavirus spike peptide pools or control peptides (ViraFEST assay). Cultured CD4+ T-cell DNA underwent Oncomine TCR Beta short-read sequencing. TCRdb used MiXCR to reprocess the PCR reads, holding one entry per CDR3 protein. The sample includes tens of thousands of distinct CDR3 sequences, 40% to 50% of them seen just once. Sample: CD4+ T cells from blood, cultured in vitro, taken before SARS-CoV-2 vaccination. These receptors all come from a human donor who received a COVID-19 vaccine.

The chain carries TRBV10-3 and TRBJ1-5; a weak D match, TRBD1 (5 bases). This CDR3 is 16 amino acids long. In germline, CDR1 is ENHRY, CDR2 SYGVKD. V was trimmed by 0 bases and J by 2 bases, leaving 11 bases between them. The DNA of the CDR3 is TGTGCCATCAGTGAGTCTATCGGGGGTGGCAATCAGCCCCAGCATTTT. Translated: CAISESIGGGNQPQHF.

The DNA for the CDR3 is TGCGCCAGCAACGGAAGGACTAGCGGGGGGGCTGCAGATACGCAGTATTTT. Translating gives CASNGRTSGGAADTQYF. The rearrangement uses TRBV10-2 and TRBJ2-3, with TRBD2 matching 15 bases. Germline V gene data show CDR1 as WSHSY and CDR2 as SAAADI. V was clipped by 7 bases and J by 4 bases; unmatched bases: 9. The length of the CDR3 is 17 residues.

This clonotype was picked up a small number of times. This chain uses TRBV7-3 with TRBJ2-3; D may match TRBD1 or TRBD2 (7 bases each). Trimming removed 5 bases from V and 0 bases from J, with 9 bases in between. Germline CDR1 is SGHTA and CDR2 is FQGTGA. The CDR3 spans 14 residues. The CDR3: CASSQGGSTDTQYF. The DNA of the CDR3 is TGTGCCAGCAGCCAGGGGGGGAGCACAGATACGCAGTATTTT.

The V gene is TRBV27, the J gene TRBJ1-5, with a possible D match to TRBD1 (5 bases). There are 15 residues in the CDR3. CDR1 and CDR2 from the germline V gene are MNHEY and SMNVEV (reference sequence). Trimming pared 6 bases from V and 1 base from J, leaving 13 bases between. The CDR3 DNA sequence: TGTGCCAGCAGCCCAAGACAGTTAAGCAATCAGCCCCAGCATTTT. Translated: CASSPRQLSNQPQHF.

This clonotype has a handful of counts. V usage is TRBV6-5 and J usage is TRBJ2-3; perhaps TRBD2 as D (5 bases). With 0 bases removed from V and 4 bases from J, the gap between germline ends came to 8 bases. The CDR3 spans 14 residues. CDR1 and CDR2 from the germline V gene are MNHEY and SVGAGI. DNA of the CDR3: TGTGCCAGCAGTTACTCCTCGAGGGCAGATACGCAGTATTTT. It specifies CASSYSSRADTQYF.

The sample holds a few counts of this clonotype. The gene calls are TRBV7-9 and TRBJ2-3; 8 bases agree with TRBD1. Germline CDR1 is SEHNR and CDR2 is FQNEAQ (reference sequence). CDR3 length: 16 residues. V was clipped by 5 bases and J by 0 bases; unmatched bases: 7. CDR3 nucleotide sequence: TGTGCCAGCAGCAAGGGACAGGAGACTAGCACAGATACGCAGTATTTT. Its protein product is CASSKGQETSTDTQYF.

The rearrangement joins TRBV2 to TRBJ1-2; D may be TRBD1 (5 bases). The V end lost 6 bases, the J end lost 6 bases, and 20 bases lay between the germline ends. From germline, CDR1 is SNHLY and CDR2 FYNNEI. This CDR3 contains 15 residues. CDR3 DNA: TGTGCCAGCAGGTTCCCAGGGACCCGACGTAATGGCTACACCTTC. This encodes CASRFPGTRRNGYTF.

This clonotype was observed a handful of times. The chain recombines TRBV6-1 with TRBJ1-2; the D gene is possibly TRBD1 (6 bases). V lost 6 bases and J 2 bases, leaving 10 bases between the germline ends. From germline, CDR1 is MNHNS and CDR2 SASEGT. CDR3 length: 13 residues. The CDR3 nucleotides are TGTGCCAGCAGACCAAGGGGGAACTATGGCTACACCTTC. Translating gives CASRPRGNYGYTF.

The chain recombines TRBV27 with TRBJ2-2; D possibly corresponds to TRBD2 (5 bases). V lost 11 bases, J lost 6 bases, and 16 bases lay in between. The length of the CDR3 is 13 residues. From germline, CDR1 is MNHEY and CDR2 SMNVEV (reference sequence). The CDR3 loop is CAVSTSPPGELFF. CDR3 DNA: TGTGCCGTTTCCACTAGTCCGCCCGGGGAGCTGTTTTTT.